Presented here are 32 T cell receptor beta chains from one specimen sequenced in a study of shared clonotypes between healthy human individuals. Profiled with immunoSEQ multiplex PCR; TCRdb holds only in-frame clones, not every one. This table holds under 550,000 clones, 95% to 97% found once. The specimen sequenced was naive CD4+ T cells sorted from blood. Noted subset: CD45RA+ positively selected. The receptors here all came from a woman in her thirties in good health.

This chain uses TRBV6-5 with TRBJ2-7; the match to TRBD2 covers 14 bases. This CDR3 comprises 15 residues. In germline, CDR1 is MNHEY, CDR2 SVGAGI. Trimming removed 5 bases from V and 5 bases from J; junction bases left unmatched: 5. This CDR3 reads CASSKGTSGSHEQYF. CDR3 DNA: TGTGCCAGCAGTAAGGGGACTAGCGGGAGCCACGAGCAGTACTTC.

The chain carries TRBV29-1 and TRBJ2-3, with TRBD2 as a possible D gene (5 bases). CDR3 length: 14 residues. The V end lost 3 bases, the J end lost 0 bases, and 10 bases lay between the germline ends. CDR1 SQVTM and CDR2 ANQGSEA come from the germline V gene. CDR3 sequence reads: CSVEGAVSTDTQYF. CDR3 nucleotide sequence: TGCAGCGTTGAGGGAGCGGTTAGCACAGATACGCAGTATTTT.

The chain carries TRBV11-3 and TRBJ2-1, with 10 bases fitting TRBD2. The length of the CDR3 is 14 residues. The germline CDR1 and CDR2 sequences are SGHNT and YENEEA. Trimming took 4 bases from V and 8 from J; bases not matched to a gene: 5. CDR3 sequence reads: CASSSSGRGDEQFF. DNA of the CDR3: TGTGCCAGCAGCTCTAGCGGGAGAGGGGATGAGCAGTTCTTC.

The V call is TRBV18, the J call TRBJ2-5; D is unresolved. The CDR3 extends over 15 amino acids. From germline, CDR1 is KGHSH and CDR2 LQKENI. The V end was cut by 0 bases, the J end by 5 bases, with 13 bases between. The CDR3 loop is CASSPPLSRRETQYF. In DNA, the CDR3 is TGTGCCAGCTCACCACCCTTATCGCGCAGGGAGACCCAGTACTTC.

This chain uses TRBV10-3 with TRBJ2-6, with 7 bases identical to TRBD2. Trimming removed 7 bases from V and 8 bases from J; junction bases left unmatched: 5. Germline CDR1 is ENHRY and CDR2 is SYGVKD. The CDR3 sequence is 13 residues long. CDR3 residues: CAIMGGLPNVLTF. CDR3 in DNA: TGTGCCATCATGGGGGGGTTACCCAACGTCCTGACTTTC.

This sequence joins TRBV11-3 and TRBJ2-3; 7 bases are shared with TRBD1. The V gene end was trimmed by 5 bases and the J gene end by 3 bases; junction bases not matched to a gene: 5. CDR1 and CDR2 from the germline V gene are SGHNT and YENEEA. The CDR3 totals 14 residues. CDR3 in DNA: TGTGCCAGCAGCCCCGACAGGGCAACAGATACGCAGTATTTT. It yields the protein CASSPDRATDTQYF.

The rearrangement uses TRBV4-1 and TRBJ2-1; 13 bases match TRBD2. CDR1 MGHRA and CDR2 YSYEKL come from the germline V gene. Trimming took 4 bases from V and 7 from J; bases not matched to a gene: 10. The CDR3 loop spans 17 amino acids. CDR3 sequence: CASSRGTSGKGFNEQFF. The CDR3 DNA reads TGCGCCAGCAGCCGGGGGACTAGCGGGAAGGGTTTTAATGAGCAGTTCTTC.

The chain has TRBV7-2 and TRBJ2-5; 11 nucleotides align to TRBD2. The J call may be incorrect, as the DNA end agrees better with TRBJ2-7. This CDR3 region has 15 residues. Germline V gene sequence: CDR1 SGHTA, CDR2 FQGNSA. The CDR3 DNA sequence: TGTGCCAGCAGCAGGGGGACTAGCGGCCTTTACGAGCAGTACTTC. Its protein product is CASSRGTSGLYEQYF.

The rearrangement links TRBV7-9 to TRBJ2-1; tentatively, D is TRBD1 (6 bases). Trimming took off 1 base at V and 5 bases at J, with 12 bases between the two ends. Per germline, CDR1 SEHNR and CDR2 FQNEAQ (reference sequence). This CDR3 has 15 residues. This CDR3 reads CASSLGDTLHNEQFF. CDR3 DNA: TGTGCCAGCAGCTTAGGGGACACCCTCCACAATGAGCAGTTCTTC.

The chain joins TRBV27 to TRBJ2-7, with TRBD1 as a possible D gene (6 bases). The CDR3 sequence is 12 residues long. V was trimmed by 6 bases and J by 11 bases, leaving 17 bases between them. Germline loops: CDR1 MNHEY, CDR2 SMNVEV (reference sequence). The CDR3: CASRYEGVVKYF. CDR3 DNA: TGTGCCAGCAGATACGAGGGGGTCGTAAAGTACTTC.

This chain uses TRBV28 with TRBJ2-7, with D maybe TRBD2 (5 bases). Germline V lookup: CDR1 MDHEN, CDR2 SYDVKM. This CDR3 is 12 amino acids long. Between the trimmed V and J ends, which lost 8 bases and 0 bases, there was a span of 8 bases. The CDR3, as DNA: TGTGCCAGCCATGCGGGCTCCTACGAGCAGTACTTC. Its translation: CASHAGSYEQYF.

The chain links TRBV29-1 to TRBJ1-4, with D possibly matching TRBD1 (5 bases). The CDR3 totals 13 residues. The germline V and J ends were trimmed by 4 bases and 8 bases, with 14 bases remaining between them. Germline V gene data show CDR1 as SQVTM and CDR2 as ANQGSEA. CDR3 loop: CSVARGFREKLFF. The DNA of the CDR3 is TGCAGCGTTGCGAGGGGATTTCGGGAAAAACTGTTTTTT.

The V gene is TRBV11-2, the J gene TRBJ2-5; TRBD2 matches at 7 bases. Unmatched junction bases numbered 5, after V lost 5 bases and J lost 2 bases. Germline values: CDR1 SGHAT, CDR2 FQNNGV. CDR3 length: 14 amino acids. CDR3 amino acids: CASSPRREQETQYF. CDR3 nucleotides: TGTGCCAGCAGCCCCCGGCGGGAGCAAGAGACCCAGTACTTC.

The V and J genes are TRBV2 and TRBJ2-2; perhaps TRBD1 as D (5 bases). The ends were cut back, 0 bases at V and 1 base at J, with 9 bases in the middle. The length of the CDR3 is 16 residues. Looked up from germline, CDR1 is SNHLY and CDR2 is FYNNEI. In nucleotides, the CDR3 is TGTGCCAGCAGTGAAGCAGGGGTTGGGAACACCGGGGAGCTGTTTTTT. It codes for CASSEAGVGNTGELFF.

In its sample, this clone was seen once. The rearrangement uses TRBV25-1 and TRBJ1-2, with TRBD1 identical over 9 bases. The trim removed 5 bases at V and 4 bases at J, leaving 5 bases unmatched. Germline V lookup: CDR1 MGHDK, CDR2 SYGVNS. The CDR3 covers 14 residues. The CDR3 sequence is CASSQQGAPYGYTF. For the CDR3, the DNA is TGTGCCAGCAGTCAACAGGGGGCTCCCTATGGCTACACCTTC.

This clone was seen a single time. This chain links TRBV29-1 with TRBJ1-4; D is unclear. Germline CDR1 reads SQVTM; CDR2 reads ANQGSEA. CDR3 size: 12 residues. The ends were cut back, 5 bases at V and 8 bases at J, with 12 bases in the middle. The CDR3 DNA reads TGCAGCGTTATGAAAGGGAGCGAAAAACTGTTTTTT. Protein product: CSVMKGSEKLFF.

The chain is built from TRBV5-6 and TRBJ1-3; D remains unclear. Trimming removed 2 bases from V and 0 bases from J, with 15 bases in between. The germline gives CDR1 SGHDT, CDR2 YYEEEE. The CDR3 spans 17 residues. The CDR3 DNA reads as TGTGCCAGCAGCTTTCTAGGGTGGGAGAGCTCTGGAAACACCATATATTTT. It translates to CASSFLGWESSGNTIYF. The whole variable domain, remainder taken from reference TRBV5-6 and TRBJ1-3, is DAGVTQSPTHLIKTRGQQVTLRCSPKSGHDTVSWYQQALGQGPQFIFQYYEEEERQRGNFPDRFSGHQFPNYSSELNVNALLLGDSALYLCASSFLGWESSGNTIYFGEGSWLTVV.

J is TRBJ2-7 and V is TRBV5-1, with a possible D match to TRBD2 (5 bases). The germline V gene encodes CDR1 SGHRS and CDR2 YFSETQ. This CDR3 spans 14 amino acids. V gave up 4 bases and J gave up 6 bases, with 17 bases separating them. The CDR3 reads CASSPSNTRAEQYF. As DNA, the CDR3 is TGCGCCAGCAGCCCCTCAAATACTAGGGCCGAGCAGTACTTC.

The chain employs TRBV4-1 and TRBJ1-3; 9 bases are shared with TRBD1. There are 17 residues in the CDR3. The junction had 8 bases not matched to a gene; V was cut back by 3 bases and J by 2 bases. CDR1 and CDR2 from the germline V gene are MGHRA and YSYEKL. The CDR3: CASSQGTGRRPGNTIYF. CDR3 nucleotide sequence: TGCGCCAGCAGCCAGGGGACAGGGAGGCGACCTGGAAACACCATATATTTT.

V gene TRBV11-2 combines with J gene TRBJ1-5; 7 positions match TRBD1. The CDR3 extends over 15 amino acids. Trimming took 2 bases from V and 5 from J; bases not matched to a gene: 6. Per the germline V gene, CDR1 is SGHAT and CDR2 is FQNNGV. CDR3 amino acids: CASSLNTGVDQPQHF. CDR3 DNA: TGTGCCAGCAGCTTAAATACAGGGGTGGATCAGCCCCAGCATTTT.

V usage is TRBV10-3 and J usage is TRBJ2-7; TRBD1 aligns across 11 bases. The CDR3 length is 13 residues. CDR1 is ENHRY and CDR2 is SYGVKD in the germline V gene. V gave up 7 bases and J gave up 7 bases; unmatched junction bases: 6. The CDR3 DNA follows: TGTGCCATCACCGGACAGGGGGCTCAAGAGCAGTACTTC. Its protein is CAITGQGAQEQYF.

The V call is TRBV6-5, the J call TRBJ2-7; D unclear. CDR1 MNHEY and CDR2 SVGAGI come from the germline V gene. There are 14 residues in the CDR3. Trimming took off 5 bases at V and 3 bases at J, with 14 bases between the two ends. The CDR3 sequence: CASSPLVGHYEQYF. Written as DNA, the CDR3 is TGTGCCAGCAGTCCTCTCGTCGGCCACTACGAGCAGTACTTC.

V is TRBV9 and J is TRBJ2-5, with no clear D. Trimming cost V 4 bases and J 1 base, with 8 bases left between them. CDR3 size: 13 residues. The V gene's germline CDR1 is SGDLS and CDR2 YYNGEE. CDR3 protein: CASSPRVQETQYF. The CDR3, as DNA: TGTGCCAGCAGCCCCCGGGTCCAAGAGACCCAGTACTTC.

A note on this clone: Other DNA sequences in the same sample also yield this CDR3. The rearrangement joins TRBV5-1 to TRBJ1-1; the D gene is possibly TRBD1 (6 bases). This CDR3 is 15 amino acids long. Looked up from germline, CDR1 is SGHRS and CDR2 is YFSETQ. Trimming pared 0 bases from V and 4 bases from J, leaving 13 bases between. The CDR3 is CASSLEGGLSTEAFF. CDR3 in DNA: TGCGCCAGCAGCTTGGAGGGGGGCCTGAGCACTGAAGCTTTCTTT.

The CDR3 nucleotides are TGTGCCAGTAGTAGACAGGGGGCTGGCAATCAGCCCCAGCATTTT. Protein: CASSRQGAGNQPQHF. The genes are TRBV19 and TRBJ1-5, with 10 bases that match TRBD1. V shed 4 bases and J 2 bases; nucleotides not matched to a gene: 2. The V gene's germline CDR1 is LNHDA and CDR2 SQIVND (reference sequence). This CDR3 contains 15 residues.

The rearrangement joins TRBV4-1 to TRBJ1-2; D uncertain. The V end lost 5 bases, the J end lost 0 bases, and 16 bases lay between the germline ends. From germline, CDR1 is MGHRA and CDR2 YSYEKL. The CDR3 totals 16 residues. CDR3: CASSTTFTQANYGYTF. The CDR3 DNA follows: TGCGCCAGCAGCACAACATTTACCCAGGCTAACTATGGCTACACCTTC.

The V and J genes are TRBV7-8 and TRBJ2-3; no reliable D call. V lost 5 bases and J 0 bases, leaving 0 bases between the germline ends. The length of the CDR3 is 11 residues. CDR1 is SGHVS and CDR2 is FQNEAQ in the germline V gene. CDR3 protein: CASSSTDTQYF. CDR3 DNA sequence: TGTGCCAGCAGCAGCACAGATACGCAGTATTTT. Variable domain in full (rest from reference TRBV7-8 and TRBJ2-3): GAGVSQSPRYKVAKRGQDVALRCDPISGHVSLFWYQQALGQGPEFLTYFQNEAQLDKSGLPSDRFFAERPEGSVSTLKIQRTQQEDSAVYLCASSSTDTQYFGPGTRLTVL.

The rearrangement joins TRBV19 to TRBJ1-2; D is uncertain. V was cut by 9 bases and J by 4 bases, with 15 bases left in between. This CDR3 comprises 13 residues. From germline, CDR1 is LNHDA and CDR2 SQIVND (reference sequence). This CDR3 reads CASRLGRGYGYTF. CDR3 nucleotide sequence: TGTGCCAGCCGACTGGGCCGGGGCTATGGCTACACCTTC.

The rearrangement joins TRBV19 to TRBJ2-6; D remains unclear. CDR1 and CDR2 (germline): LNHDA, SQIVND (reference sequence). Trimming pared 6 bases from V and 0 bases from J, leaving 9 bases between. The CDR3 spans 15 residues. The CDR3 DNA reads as TGTGCCAGTAGACAGTACAGCTCTGGGGCCAACGTCCTGACTTTC. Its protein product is CASRQYSSGANVLTF.

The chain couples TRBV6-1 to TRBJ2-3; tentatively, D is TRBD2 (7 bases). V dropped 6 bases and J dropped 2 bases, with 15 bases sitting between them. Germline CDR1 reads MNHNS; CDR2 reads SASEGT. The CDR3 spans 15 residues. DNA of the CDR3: TGTGCCAGCAGGAGGGGGGGCGGCGTCACAGATACGCAGTATTTT. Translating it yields CASRRGGGVTDTQYF.

CDR3 in DNA: TGCGCCAGCAGCTTACGAACAGGGGGCGATGGCTACACCTTC. Its translation is CASSLRTGGDGYTF. The V call is TRBV5-1, the J call TRBJ1-2, with 9 bases that match TRBD1. The V gene's germline CDR1 is SGHRS and CDR2 YFSETQ. The CDR3 runs 14 residues. V lost 2 bases, J lost 6 bases, and 5 bases stayed unmatched.

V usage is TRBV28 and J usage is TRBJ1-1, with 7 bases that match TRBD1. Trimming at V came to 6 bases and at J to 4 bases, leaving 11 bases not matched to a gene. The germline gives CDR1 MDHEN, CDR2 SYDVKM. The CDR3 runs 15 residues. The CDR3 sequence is CASSTSTGSSTEAFF. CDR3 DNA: TGTGCCAGCAGCACCTCGACAGGGTCGAGCACTGAAGCTTTCTTT.